The sequence of this T cell receptor beta chain was determined in a study of blood T cell repertoires in COVID-19 (dated by TCRdb to about 2020). General notes on the study: Collaborator samples came from the United States, Italy and Spain and covered acute and convalescent phases of COVID-19. Where available, HLA class I and class II types were taken from metadata supplied by the sample provider and were not determined by assay-based typing. A de-identified subject ID, COVID-19 status, age in years and sex were almost always included in the sample metadata. The material from the prospective study consisted of cDNA or gDNA derived from T cells, B-cell-depleted T cells, or PBMCs. The dataset comprised deeply sampled blood TCRbeta repertoires from subjects exposed to, actively infected with, or recovered from COVID-19. Samples came from the ongoing ImmuneRACE study (first 160 participants) plus 1,254 subjects from 6 global collaborators. A freely available public database, intended as a resource for researchers studying the immune response to SARS-CoV-2, is where the repertoires were released. Overall study results and their limits: How much clinical and demographic metadata was included differed by source and by participant, and the metadata was provided uncurated.

The collaborating institutions used their own protocols to collect whole blood in K2EDTA tubes. For TCRbeta analysis, collaborators shipped samples as frozen whole blood, isolated PBMCs, or DNA extracted from either of those sample types. TCRbeta CDR3 regions were amplified from genomic DNA using the immunoSEQ Assay, a bias-controlled multiplex PCR. The authors' pipeline ran thus. Within the assay, amplification of reference gene primers was used to estimate how many nucleated cells each sample contained. Sequence reads were collapsed and filtered to measure the absolute abundance of every unique TCRbeta CDR3 rearrangement. For each sample, productive Simpson clonality was calculated by taking the square root of Simpson's diversity index across productive rearrangements. Imported from immuneACCESS, the table was reduced by TCRdb to in-frame sequences with V and J called. These copies leave out some clones; in studies compared against another copy, an unresolved V gene accounts for under half, and the cause of the remainder is not known. The DNA gave D and trimming, while V, J and clone size come from that table. The sample includes approximately 130,000 clones, with approximately 71% observed a single time. Approximately 2% of the sample lies in the top ten.

Details on this clone: Its specific antigen is unknown. Per-base quality was not reported, and no clone a single base away is much larger than it.

Ends trimmed: V by 1 base, J by 6 bases; bases unmatched to a gene: 5. Inclusive of the bounding cysteine and phenylalanine, the CDR3 is 15 residues long. The retained sequence is limited to the CDR3, 45 bases, with the frame set at the first base. CDR1 and CDR2 (LGHDT, YNNKEL) derive from the germline V gene (reference sequence). This clonotype originated in a woman aged 70-85 years with acute or convalescent COVID-19. This chain is built from TRBV3-1 (or the pseudogene TRBV3-2) and TRBJ2-1; TRBD2 aligns with 8 central bases. The specimen sequenced was peripheral blood. The nucleotides are TGTGCCAGCAGCCAAGGGACTAGCCGCCCCAATGAGCAGTTCTTC. Translated, this is CASSQGTSRPNEQFF.